Listed here is a single T cell receptor (beta chain). The target antigen is unknown. The CDR3 extends over 13 amino acids. Trimming took off 2 bases at V and 5 bases at J, with 10 bases between the two ends. Germline V gene sequence: CDR1 GTSNPN, CDR2 SVGIG (reference sequence). This record comes from a study of cytomegalovirus exposure and HLA in healthy donors. Regarding the study as a whole: Analyses of presence and absence presupposed an approximately uniform sequencing depth across donors. Despite most TCR sequences being rare, some public TCRs occurred in many donors. Among TCR beta chains, those listed as cytomegalovirus-associated numbered over 150. The authors later found HLA-associated TCR beta chains more clonally expanded than equally common others.

PCR was performed using 60 Vbeta and 13 Jbeta primers. Measured with immunoSEQ multiplex PCR; TCRdb has only the in-frame clones, and not every one. In total, the table holds tens of thousands of clones. This clonotype was obtained from a man aged 45-60 years in good health and CMV-seropositive. Sequenced material: PBMCs. The chain carries TRBV30 and TRBJ2-1; weak D call: TRBD1 (6 bases). For the CDR3, the DNA is TGTGCCTGGAGTAAGAACAGGGACAATGAGCAGTTCTTC. Translated, it gives CAWSKNRDNEQFF. The full variable domain, rest sourced from reference TRBV30 and TRBJ2-1, is SQTIHQWPATLVQPVGSPLSLECTVEGTSNPNLYWYRQAAGRGLQLLFYSVGIGQISSEVPQNLSASRPQDRQFILSSKKLLLSDSGFYLCAWSKNRDNEQFFGPGTRLTVL.